What follows describes a single TCR beta chain. This specimen comes from a study of technical replicates of blood from a few donors. Repertoires were generated with immunoSEQ multiplex PCR, while TCRdb's copy carries only in-frame clones and drops some. The sample includes just under 100,000 clones, roughly 96% of them seen just once. V dropped 5 bases and J dropped 7; count of bases not matched to a gene: 14. This CDR3 comprises 16 residues. The germline V gene encodes CDR1 LNHNV and CDR2 YYDKDF (reference sequence). The TCR originated in a human donor in good health. The sample was T cells isolated from PBMCs. J is TRBJ1-5 and V is TRBV15; 7 nucleotides align to TRBD1. The CDR3 here is CATSVEGQPVIQPQHF. As DNA, the CDR3 is TGTGCCACCAGCGTCGAGGGACAGCCGGTTATCCAGCCCCAGCATTTT. The full variable domain, with the rest looked up from reference TRBV15 and TRBJ1-5, is DAMVIQNPRYQVTQFGKPVTLSCSQTLNHNVMYWYQQKSSQAPKLLFHYYDKDFNNEADTPDNFQSRRPNTSFCFLDIRSPGLGDTAMYLCATSVEGQPVIQPQHFGDGTRLSIL.